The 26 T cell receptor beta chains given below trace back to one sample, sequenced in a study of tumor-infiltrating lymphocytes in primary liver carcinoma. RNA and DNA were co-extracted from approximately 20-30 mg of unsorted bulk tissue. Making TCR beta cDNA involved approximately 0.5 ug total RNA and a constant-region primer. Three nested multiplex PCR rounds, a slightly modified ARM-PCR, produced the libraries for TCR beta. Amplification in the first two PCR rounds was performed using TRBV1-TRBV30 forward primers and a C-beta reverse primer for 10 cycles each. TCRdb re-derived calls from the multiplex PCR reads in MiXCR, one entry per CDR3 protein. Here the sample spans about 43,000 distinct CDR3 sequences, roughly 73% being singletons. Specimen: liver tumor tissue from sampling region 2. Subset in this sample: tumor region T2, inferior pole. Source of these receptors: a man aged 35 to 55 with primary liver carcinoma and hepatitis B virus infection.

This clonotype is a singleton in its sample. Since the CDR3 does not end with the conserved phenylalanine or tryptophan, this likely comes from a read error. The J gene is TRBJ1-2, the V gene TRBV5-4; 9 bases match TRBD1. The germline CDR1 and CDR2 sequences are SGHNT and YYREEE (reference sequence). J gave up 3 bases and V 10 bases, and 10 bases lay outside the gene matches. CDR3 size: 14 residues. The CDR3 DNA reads TGTGCCGCCAGAGGCAGACAGGGGGACTATGGCTACACCCTC. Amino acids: CAARGRQGDYGYTL.

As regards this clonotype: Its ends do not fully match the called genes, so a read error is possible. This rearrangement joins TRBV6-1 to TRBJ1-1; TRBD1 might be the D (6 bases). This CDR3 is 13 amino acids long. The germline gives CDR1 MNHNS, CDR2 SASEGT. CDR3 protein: CVSNAQGRTEAFF. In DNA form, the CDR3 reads TGTGTCAGCAATGCACAGGGTAGGACTGAAGCTTTCTTT.

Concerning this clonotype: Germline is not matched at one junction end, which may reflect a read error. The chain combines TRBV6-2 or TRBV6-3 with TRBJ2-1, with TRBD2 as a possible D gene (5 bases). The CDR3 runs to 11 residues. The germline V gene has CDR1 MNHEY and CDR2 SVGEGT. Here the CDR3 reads CTNTNGGEQLF. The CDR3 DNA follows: TGTACCAACACCAATGGAGGAGAGCAGCTCTTC.

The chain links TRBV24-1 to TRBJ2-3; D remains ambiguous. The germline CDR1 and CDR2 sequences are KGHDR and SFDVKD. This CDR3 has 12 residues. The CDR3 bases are TGTTCCATCAGTTGGGCCACAGATACGCAGTATTTT. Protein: CSISWATDTQYF.

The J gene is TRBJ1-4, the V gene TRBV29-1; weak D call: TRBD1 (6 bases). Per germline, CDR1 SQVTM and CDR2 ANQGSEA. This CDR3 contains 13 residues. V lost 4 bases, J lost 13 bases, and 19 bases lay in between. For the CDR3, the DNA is TGCAGCGTTGGCCGGGGGCGGAGTAAAATACTGTTTTTT. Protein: CSVGRGRSKILFF.

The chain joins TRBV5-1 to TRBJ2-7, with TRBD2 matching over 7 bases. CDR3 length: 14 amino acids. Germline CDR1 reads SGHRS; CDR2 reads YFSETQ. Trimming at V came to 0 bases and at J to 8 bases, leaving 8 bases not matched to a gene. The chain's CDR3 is CASSLGGGSHKQYF. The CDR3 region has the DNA TGCGCCAGCAGCTTGGGGGGCGGGAGTCACAAGCAGTACTTC.

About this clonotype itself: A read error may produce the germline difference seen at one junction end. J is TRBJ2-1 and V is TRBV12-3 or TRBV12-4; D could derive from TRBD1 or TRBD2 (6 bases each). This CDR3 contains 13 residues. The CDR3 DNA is TGTACCAGCAGCCAGGGGAGGAGGGATGAGCAGTTCTTC. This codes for CTSSQGRRDEQFF.

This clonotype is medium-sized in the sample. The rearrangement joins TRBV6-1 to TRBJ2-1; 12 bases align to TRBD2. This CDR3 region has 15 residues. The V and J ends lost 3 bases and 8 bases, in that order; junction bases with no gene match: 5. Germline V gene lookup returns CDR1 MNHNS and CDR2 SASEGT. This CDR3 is CASSETSGSSHEQFF. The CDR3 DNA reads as TGTGCCAGCAGTGAGACTAGCGGGAGTTCCCATGAGCAGTTCTTC.

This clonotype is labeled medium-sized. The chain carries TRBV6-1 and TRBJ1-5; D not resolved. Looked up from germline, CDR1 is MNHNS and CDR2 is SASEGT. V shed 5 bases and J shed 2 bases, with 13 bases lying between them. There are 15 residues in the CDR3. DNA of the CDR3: TGTGCCAGCAGTCGGACGGGCGAGGGCAATCAGCCCCAGCATTTT. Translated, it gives CASSRTGEGNQPQHF.

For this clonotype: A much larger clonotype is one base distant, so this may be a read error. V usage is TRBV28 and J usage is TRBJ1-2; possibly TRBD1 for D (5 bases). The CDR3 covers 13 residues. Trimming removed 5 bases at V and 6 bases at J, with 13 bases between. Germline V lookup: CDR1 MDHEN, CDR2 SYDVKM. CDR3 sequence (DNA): TGTGCCAGCAGTGAGACCCAGGGAAATGGCTACACCTTC. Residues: CASSETQGNGYTF.

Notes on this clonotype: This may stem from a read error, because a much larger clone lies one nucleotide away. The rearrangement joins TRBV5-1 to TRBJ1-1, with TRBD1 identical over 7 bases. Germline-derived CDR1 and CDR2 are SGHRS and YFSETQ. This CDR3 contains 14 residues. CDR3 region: CASGAQGLNTGAFF. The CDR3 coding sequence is TGCGCCAGCGGGGCACAGGGGCTGAACACTGGAGCTTTCTTT.

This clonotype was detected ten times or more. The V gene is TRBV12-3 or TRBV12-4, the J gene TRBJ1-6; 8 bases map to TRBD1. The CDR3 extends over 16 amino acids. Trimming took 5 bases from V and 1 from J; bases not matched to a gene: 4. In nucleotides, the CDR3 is TGTGCCAGCAGTCTGCAGGGGGCATCCTATAATTCACCCCTCCACTTT. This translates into CASSLQGASYNSPLHF.

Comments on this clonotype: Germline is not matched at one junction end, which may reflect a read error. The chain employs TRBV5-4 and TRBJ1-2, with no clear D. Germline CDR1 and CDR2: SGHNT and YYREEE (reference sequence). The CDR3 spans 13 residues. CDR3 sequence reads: CAGSARGGLGCTF. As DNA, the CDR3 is TGTGCCGGCAGCGCCCGGGGAGGCCTGGGCTGCACCTTC.

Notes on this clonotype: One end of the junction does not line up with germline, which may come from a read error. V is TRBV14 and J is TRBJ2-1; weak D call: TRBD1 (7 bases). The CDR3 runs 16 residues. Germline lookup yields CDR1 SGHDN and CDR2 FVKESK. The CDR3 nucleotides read TGTGTCAGCAGTCGTCGGCAGGGGGGCCGGTTAAATGAGCAGTTCTTC. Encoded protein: CVSSRRQGGRLNEQFF.

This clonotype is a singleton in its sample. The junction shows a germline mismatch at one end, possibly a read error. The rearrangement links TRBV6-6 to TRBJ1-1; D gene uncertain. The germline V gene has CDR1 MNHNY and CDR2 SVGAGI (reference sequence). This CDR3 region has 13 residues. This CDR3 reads CVSSIGRTTEAFF. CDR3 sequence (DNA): TGTGTCAGCAGCATAGGGAGGACTACTGAAGCTTTCTTT.

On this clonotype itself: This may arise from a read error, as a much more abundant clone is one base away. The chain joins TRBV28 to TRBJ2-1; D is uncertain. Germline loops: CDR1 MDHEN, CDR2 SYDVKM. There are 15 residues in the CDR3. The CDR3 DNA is TGTGCCAGCGGTTTCTCCCCACCTCAGTACAATGAGCAGTTCTTC. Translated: CASGFSPPQYNEQFF.

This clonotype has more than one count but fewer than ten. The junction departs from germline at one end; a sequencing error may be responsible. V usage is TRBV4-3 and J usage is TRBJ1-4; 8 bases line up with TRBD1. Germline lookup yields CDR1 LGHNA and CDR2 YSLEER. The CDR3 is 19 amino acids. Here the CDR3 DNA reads TGCGCCAGCAGCCAAGAGTATGGCAGGGGGCGCGGAACTAATGAAAAACTATTTTTT. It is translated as CASSQEYGRGRGTNEKLFF.

DNA of the CDR3: TGTGCCAGCAGTGCCTGCAGTAGCTGGGCTGAAGCTTTCTTT. It is translated as CASSACSSWAEAFF. This chain connects TRBV2 to TRBJ1-1; no definite D call. The CDR3 is made up of 14 amino acids. Trimming pared 4 bases from V and 6 bases from J, leaving 15 bases between. The germline CDR1 and CDR2 sequences are SNHLY and FYNNEI.

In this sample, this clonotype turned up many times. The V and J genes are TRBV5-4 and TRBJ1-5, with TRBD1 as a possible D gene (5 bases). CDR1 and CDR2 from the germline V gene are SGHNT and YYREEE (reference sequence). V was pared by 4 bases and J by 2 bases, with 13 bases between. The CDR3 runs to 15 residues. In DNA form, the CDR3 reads TGTGCCAGCAGCATGGGAGGAGGGGGCAATCAGCCCCAGCATTTT. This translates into CASSMGGGGNQPQHF.

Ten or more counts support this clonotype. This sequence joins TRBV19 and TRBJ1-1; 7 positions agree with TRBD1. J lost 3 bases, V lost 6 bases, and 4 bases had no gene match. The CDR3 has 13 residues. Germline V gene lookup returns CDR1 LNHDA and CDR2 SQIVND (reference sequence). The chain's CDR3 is CASRDRRDTEAFF. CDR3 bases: TGTGCCAGTAGGGACAGGCGAGACACTGAAGCTTTCTTT. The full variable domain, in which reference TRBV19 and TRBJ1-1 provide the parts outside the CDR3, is DGGITQSPKYLFRKEGQNVTLSCEQNLNHDAMYWYRQDPGQGLRLIYYSQIVNDFQKGDIAEGYSVSREKKESFPLTVTSAQKNPTAFYLCASRDRRDTEAFFGQGTRLTVV.

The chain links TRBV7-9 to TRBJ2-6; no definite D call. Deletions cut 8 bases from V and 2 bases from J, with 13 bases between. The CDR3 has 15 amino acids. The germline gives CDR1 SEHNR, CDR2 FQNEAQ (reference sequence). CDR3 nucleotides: TGTGCCAGCCATGATAATTCGCCTGGGGCCAACGTCCTGACTTTC. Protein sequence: CASHDNSPGANVLTF.

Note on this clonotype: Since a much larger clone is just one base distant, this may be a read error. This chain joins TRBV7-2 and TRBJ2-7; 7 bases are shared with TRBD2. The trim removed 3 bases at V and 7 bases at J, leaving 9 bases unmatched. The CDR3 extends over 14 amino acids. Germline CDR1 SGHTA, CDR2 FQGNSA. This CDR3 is CASSLRRSGGEQYF. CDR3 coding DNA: TGTGCCAGCAGCTTGAGGCGGTCGGGGGGAGAGCAGTACTTC.

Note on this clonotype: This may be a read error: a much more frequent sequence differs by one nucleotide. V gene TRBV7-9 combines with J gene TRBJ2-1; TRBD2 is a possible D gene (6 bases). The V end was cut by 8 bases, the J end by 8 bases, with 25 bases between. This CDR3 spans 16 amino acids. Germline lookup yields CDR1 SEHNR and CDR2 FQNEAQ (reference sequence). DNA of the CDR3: TGTGCCAGCGGAGGGATTCAGCGATGGGCTTACGATGAGCAGTTCTTC. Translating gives CASGGIQRWAYDEQFF.

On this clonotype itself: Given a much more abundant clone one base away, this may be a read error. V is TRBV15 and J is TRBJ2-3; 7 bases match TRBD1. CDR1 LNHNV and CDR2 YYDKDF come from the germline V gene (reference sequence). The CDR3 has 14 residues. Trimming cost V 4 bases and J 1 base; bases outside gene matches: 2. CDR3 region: CATSKGQGTDTQYF. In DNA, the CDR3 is TGTGCCACCAGCAAAGGACAGGGCACAGATACGCAGTATTTT.

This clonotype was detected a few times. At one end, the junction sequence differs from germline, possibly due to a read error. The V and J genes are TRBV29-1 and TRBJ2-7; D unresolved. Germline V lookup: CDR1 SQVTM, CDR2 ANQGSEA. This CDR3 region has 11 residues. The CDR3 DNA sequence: TGCAGCGCTATTGTAGGTGACGAACAGTACTTC. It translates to CSAIVGDEQYF.

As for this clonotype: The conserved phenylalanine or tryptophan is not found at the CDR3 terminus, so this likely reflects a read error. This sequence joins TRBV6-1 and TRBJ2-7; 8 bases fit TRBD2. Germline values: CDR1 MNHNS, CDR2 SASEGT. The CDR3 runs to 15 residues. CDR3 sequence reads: CVSSWKAGEVYEQYL. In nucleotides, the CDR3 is TGCGTCAGCAGCTGGAAAGCGGGAGAGGTCTACGAGCAGTACCTC.